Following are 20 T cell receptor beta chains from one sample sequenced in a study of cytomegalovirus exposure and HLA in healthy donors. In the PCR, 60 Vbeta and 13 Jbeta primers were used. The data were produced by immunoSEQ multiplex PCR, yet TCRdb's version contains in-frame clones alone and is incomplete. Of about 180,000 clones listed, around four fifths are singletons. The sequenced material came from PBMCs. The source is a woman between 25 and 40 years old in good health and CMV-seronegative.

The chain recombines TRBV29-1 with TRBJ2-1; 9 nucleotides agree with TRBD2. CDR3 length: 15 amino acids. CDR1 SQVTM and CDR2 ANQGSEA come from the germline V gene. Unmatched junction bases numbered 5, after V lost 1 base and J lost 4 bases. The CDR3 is CSVEVGLAGYNEQFF. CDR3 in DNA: TGCAGCGTTGAAGTGGGGCTAGCGGGGTACAATGAGCAGTTCTTC.

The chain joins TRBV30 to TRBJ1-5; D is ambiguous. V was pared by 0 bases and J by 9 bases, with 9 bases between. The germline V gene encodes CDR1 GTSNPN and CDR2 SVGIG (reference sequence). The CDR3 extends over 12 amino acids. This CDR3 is CAWSVTGGPQHF. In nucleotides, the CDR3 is TGTGCCTGGAGTGTGACCGGAGGGCCCCAGCATTTT.

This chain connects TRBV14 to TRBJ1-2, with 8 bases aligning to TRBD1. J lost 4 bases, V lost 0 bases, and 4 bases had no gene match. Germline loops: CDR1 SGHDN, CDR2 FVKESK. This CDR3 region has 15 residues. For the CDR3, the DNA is TGTGCCAGCAGCCAAGACAGGGGGCGCCGCTATGGCTACACCTTC. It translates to CASSQDRGRRYGYTF.

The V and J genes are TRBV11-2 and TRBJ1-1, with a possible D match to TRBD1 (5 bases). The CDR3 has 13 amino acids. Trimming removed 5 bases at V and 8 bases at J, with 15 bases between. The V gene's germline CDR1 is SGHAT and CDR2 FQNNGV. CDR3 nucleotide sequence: TGTGCCAGCAGCCGGATTCAGGGCGTAGAAGCTTTCTTT. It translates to CASSRIQGVEAFF.

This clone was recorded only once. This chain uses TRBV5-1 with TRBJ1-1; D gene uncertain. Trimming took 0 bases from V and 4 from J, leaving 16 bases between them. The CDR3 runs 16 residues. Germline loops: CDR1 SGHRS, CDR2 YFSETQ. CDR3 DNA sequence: TGCGCCAGCAGCTTGGAAGAGGGCGTTCGTGGCACTGAAGCTTTCTTT. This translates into CASSLEEGVRGTEAFF. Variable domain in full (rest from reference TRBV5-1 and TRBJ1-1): KAGVTQTPRYLIKTRGQQVTLSCSPISGHRSVSWYQQTPGQGLQFLFEYFSETQRNKGNFPGRFSGRQFSNSRSEMNVSTLELGDSALYLCASSLEEGVRGTEAFFGQGTRLTVV.

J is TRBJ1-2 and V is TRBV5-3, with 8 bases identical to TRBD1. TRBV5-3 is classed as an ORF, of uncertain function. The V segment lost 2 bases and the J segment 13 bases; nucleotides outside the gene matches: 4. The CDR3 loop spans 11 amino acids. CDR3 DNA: TGTGCCAGAAGCTTCGCCAGGGGGCCCACCTTC. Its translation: CARSFARGPTF.

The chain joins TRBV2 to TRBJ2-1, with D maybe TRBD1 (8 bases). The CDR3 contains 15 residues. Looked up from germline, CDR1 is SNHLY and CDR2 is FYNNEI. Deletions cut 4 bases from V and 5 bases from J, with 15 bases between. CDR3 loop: CASSAATGGDNEQFF. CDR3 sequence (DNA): TGTGCCAGCAGTGCAGCAACAGGGGGGGACAATGAGCAGTTCTTC.

The CDR3 is CASSRQGSGETQYF. In DNA, the CDR3 is TGTGCCAGCAGCCGACAAGGGTCGGGGGAGACCCAGTACTTC. The rearrangement joins TRBV7-2 to TRBJ2-5, with TRBD2 as a possible D gene (5 bases). The germline CDR1 and CDR2 sequences are SGHTA and FQGNSA. V was clipped by 5 bases and J by 5 bases, with 15 bases between them. This CDR3 spans 14 amino acids. The full variable domain, with the rest looked up from reference TRBV7-2 and TRBJ2-5, is GAGVSQSPSNKVTEKGKDVELRCDPISGHTALYWYRQSLGQGLEFLIYFQGNSAPDKSGLPSDRFSAERTGGSVSTLTIQRTQQEDSAVYLCASSRQGSGETQYFGPGTRLLVL.

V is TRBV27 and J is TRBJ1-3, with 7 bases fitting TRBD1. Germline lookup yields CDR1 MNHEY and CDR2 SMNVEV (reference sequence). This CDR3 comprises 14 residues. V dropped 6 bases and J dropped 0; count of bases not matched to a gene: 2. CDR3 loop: CASRAGGSGNTIYF. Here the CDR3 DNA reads TGTGCCAGCAGGGCAGGGGGCTCTGGAAACACCATATATTTT.

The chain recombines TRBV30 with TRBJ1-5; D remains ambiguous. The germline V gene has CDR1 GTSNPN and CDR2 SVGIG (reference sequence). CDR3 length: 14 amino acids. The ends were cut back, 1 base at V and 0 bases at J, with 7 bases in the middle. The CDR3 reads CAWSEEYSNQPQHF. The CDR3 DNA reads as TGTGCCTGGAGTGAAGAGTATAGCAATCAGCCCCAGCATTTT.

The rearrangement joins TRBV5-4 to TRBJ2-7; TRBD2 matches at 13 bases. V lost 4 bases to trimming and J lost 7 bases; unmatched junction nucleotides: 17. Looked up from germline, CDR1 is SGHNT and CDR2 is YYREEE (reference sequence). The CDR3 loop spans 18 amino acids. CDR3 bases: TGTGCCAGCAGCCCGGAACTAGCGGGGGGGCGGTTTATGGGTGAGCAGTACTTC. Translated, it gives CASSPELAGGRFMGEQYF.

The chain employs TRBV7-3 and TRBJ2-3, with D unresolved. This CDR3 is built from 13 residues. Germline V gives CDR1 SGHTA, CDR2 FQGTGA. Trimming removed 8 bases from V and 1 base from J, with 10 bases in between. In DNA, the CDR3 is TGTGCCAGCGCTAGTCGGGGCACAGATACGCAGTATTTT. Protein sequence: CASASRGTDTQYF. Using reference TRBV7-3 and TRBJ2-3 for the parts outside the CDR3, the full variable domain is GAGVSQTPSNKVTEKGKYVELRCDPISGHTALYWYRQSLGQGPEFLIYFQGTGAADDSGLPNDRFFAVRPEGSVSTLKIQRTERGDSAVYLCASASRGTDTQYFGPGTRLTVL.

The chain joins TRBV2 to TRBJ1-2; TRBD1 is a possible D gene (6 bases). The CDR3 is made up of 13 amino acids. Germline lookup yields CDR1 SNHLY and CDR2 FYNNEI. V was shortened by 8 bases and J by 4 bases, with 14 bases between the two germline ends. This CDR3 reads CASGGLPPYGYTF. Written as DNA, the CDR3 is TGTGCCAGCGGGGGCCTCCCCCCCTATGGCTACACCTTC.

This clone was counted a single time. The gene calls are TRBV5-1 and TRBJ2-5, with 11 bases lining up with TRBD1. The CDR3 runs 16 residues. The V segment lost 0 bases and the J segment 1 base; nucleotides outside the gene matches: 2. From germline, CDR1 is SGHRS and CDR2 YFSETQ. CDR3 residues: CASSLAGTGGQETQYF. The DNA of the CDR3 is TGCGCCAGCAGCTTGGCCGGGACAGGGGGCCAAGAGACCCAGTACTTC.

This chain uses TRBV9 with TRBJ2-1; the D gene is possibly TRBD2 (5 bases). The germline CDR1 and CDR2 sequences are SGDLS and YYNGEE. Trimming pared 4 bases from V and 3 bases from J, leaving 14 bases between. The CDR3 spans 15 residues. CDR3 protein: CASSHEDSIYNEQFF. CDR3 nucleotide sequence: TGTGCCAGCAGCCATGAGGACTCCATCTACAATGAGCAGTTCTTC. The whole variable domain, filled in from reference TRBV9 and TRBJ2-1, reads DSGVTQTPKHLITATGQRVTLRCSPRSGDLSVYWYQQSLDQGLQFLIQYYNGEERAKGNILERFSAQQFPDLHSELNLSSLELGDSALYFCASSHEDSIYNEQFFGPGTRLTVL.

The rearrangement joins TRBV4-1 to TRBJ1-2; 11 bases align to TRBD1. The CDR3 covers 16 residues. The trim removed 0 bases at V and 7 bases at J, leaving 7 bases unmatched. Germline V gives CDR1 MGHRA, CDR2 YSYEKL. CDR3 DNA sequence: TGCGCCAGCAGCCAAGATCAATGGGACAGGGGGTTTGGCTACACCTTC. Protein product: CASSQDQWDRGFGYTF.

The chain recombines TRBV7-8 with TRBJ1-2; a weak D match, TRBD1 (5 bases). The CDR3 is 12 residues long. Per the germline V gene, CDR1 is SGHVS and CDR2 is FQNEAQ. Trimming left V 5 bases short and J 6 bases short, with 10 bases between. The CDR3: CASSQGDHGYTF. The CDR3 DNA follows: TGTGCCAGCAGCCAAGGGGATCATGGCTACACCTTC.

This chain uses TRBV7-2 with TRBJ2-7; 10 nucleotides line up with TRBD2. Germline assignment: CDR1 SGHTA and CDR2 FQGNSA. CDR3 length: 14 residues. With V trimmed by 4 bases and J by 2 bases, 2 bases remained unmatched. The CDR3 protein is CASSSSGGAYEQYF. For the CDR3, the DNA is TGTGCCAGCAGCTCTAGCGGGGGTGCCTACGAGCAGTACTTC.

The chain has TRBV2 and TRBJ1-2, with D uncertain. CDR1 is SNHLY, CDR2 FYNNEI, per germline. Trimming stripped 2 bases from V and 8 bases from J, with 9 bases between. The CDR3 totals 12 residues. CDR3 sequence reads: CASSETGNGYTF. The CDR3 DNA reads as TGTGCCAGCAGTGAAACCGGGAACGGCTACACCTTC.

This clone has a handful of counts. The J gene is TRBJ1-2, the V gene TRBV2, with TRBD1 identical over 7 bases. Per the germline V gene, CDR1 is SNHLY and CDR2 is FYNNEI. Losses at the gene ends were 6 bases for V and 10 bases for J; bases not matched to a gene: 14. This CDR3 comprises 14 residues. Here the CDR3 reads CASRGDSGRISYTF. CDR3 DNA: TGTGCCAGCAGGGGGGACAGTGGCAGAATCTCCTACACCTTC.